The present entry profiles one TCR beta chain with its context. This CDR3 is 18 amino acids long. V shed 0 bases and J 3 bases; nucleotides not matched to a gene: 3. In germline, CDR1 is LGHDT, CDR2 YNNKEL (reference sequence). Original processing notes: Quantification of nucleated cells was approximated via reference gene primer amplification. The repertoire was sequenced with immunoSEQ multiplex PCR; TCRdb's copy has only in-frame clones and lacks some. V, J and clone size were drawn from that table, and D and trimming were deduced from the DNA. The data contain 110,000 or so clones, around 89% of them seen just once; the ten biggest clones take up about a fifth. This sample was included in a study of blood T cell repertoires in COVID-19. Whole-study context: Both acute and convalescent COVID-19 samples were obtained from the United States, Italy and Spain. The cDNA or gDNA used as material had been derived from T cells, B-cell-depleted T cells, or PBMCs.

The chain has TRBV3-1 (or the pseudogene TRBV3-2) and TRBJ2-1; the match to TRBD2 covers 15 bases. Sequencing was carried out using peripheral blood. This TCR was sampled from a human donor with acute or convalescent COVID-19. The donor label of this sample is uncertain. The CDR3 loop is CASSQDWTSGGGYNEQFF. CDR3 in DNA: TGTGCCAGCAGCCAAGATTGGACTAGCGGGGGGGGCTACAATGAGCAGTTCTTC.